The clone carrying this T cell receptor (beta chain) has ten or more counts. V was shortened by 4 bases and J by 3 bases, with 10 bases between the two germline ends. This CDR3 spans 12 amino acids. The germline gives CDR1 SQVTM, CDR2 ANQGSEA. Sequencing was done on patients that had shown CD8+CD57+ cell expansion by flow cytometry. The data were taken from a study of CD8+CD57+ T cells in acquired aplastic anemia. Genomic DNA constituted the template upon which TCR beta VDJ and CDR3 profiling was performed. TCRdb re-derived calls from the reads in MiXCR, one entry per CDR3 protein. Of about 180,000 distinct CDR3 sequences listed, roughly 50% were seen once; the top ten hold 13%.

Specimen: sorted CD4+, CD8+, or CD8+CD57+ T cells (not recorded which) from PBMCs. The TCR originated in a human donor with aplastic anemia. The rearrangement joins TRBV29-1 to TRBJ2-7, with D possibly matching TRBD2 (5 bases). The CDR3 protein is CSVVEDVYEQYF. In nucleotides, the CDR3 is TGCAGCGTTGTGGAGGACGTCTACGAGCAGTACTTC.